This entry features one T cell receptor (beta chain) sequence. Its antigen is undetermined. These data come from a study of CD8 T cells in Susac syndrome. Germline assignment: CDR1 LNHDA and CDR2 SQIVND (reference sequence). CDR3 length equals 18 residues. Unmatched junction bases numbered 8, after V lost 5 bases and J lost 1 base. Reverse transcription of roughly 0.45 to 1 ug RNA used random hexamers. TCR beta CDR3 was amplified by immunoSEQ covering 54 Vbeta and 13 Jbeta. TCRdb called the immunoSEQ multiplex PCR reads again in MiXCR, with one record for every CDR3 protein. The table has some 190,000 distinct CDR3 sequences, 93% seen once. Points from the study as a whole: As the study acknowledged, the number of individuals who were part of its TCR sequencing and HLA analysis was relatively small.

The V gene is TRBV19, the J gene TRBJ2-2, with TRBD1 matching 12 bases. Sequenced material: CD4+ T cells from PBMCs. The sequence derives from a human donor in good health. DNA of the CDR3: TGTGCCAGTAGTGCGGGACAGGGGGCCCACCTGAACACCGGGGAGCTGTTTTTT. Translation gives CASSAGQGAHLNTGELFF. The full variable domain, with the rest looked up from reference TRBV19 and TRBJ2-2, is DGGITQSPKYLFRKEGQNVTLSCEQNLNHDAMYWYRQDPGQGLRLIYYSQIVNDFQKGDIAEGYSVSREKKESFPLTVTSAQKNPTAFYLCASSAGQGAHLNTGELFFGEGSRLTVL.